This is a list of T cell receptor beta chains from one sample in a study of blood T cell repertoires in COVID-19. The repertoire was sequenced with immunoSEQ multiplex PCR; TCRdb's copy has only in-frame clones and lacks some. The repertoire holds roughly 350,000 clones, with roughly 85% as singletons. Sequencing was performed on peripheral blood. These receptors all come from a woman aged 18-29 years with acute or convalescent COVID-19. Each CDR3 is given with its conserved first and last residue. D genes are given only for firm matches. Clone size appears in some rows only: once, few, many, or a class for an expanded clone.

v_gene: TRBV19
j_gene: TRBJ1-4
d_gene: TRBD1
abundance: -
CDR3nt: TGTGCCAGTAGTATAAGACAGGGTAATGAAAAACTGTTTTTT
CDR3aa: CASSIRQGNEKLFF

v_gene: TRBV10-3
j_gene: TRBJ2-5
d_gene: -
abundance: -
CDR3nt: TGTGCCATCAGGACTCAAGAGACCCAGTACTTC
CDR3aa: CAIRTQETQYF

v_gene: TRBV2
j_gene: TRBJ1-6
d_gene: -
abundance: -
CDR3nt: TGTGCCAGCACCGAAACAGGGAATTATAATTCACCCCTCCACTTT
CDR3aa: CASTETGNYNSPLHF

v_gene: TRBV18
j_gene: TRBJ1-3
d_gene: -
abundance: -
CDR3nt: TGTGCCAGCTCACCGGCGGGACTCTCTGGAAACACCATATATTTT
CDR3aa: CASSPAGLSGNTIYF

v_gene: TRBV5-1
j_gene: TRBJ1-1
d_gene: -
abundance: -
CDR3nt: TGCGCCAGCAGCTTGGGAGCTGGGCTTGGGGCTTTCTTT
CDR3aa: CASSLGAGLGAFF

v_gene: TRBV2
j_gene: TRBJ1-2
d_gene: -
abundance: -
CDR3nt: TGTGCCAGCAGTGGGTCCAGCGGTAACTATGGCTACACCTTC
CDR3aa: CASSGSSGNYGYTF

v_gene: TRBV4-1
j_gene: TRBJ2-7
d_gene: TRBD1
abundance: -
CDR3nt: TGCGCCAGCAGCCAGGACAGGGTAGTCGAGCAGTACTTC
CDR3aa: CASSQDRVVEQYF

v_gene: TRBV28
j_gene: TRBJ1-5
d_gene: -
abundance: -
CDR3nt: TGTGCCAGCAATGGCAGGGTTAAGCCCCAGCATTTT
CDR3aa: CASNGRVKPQHF

v_gene: TRBV5-6
j_gene: TRBJ2-1
d_gene: -
abundance: few
CDR3nt: TGTGCCAGCAGCCCAGGACAGATAGACAATGAGCAGTTCTTC
CDR3aa: CASSPGQIDNEQFF

v_gene: TRBV7-9
j_gene: TRBJ2-3
d_gene: TRBD1
abundance: -
CDR3nt: TGTGCCAGCGGCAGGGGGCACGATACGCAGTATTTT
CDR3aa: CASGRGHDTQYF

v_gene: TRBV5-8
j_gene: TRBJ2-5
d_gene: TRBD1
abundance: -
CDR3nt: TGTGCCAGCAGCGACGGGACAGGGGTTAGTGGAGAGACCCAGTACTTC
CDR3aa: CASSDGTGVSGETQYF

v_gene: TRBV10-1
j_gene: TRBJ2-3
d_gene: TRBD1
abundance: -
CDR3nt: TGCGCCAGCAGCCTTGGGACAGCCTCTAGCACAGATACGCAGTATTTT
CDR3aa: CASSLGTASSTDTQYF

v_gene: TRBV5-1
j_gene: TRBJ1-1
d_gene: -
abundance: -
CDR3nt: TGCGCCAGCAGCTTCGGGGGGGTCACAAACACTGAAGCTTTCTTT
CDR3aa: CASSFGGVTNTEAFF

v_gene: TRBV6-5
j_gene: TRBJ1-6
d_gene: -
abundance: -
CDR3nt: TGTGCCAGCAGTTACTATACGGGGTCACCCCTCCACTTT
CDR3aa: CASSYYTGSPLHF

v_gene: TRBV5-6
j_gene: TRBJ1-2
d_gene: TRBD1
abundance: -
CDR3nt: TGTGCCAGCAGCTTGGGTACAACCGGGACAGGAATTAACTATGGCTACACCTTC
CDR3aa: CASSLGTTGTGINYGYTF

v_gene: TRBV10-3
j_gene: TRBJ2-7
d_gene: TRBD1
abundance: once
CDR3nt: TGTGCCATCAGTGAATCTGGACAGGGAATTTTCTACGAGCAGTACTTC
CDR3aa: CAISESGQGIFYEQYF

v_gene: TRBV5-1
j_gene: TRBJ2-7
d_gene: TRBD1
abundance: -
CDR3nt: TGCGCCAGCACCCCCACCGGGACAGGTACCTACGAGCAGTACTTC
CDR3aa: CASTPTGTGTYEQYF

v_gene: TRBV12-3/TRBV12-4
j_gene: TRBJ1-1
d_gene: -
abundance: -
CDR3nt: TGTGCCAGCAGCTTGCAGCGGTACCTTGAAGCTTTCTTT
CDR3aa: CASSLQRYLEAFF

v_gene: TRBV2
j_gene: TRBJ2-7
d_gene: -
abundance: few
CDR3nt: TGTGCCAGCAGCACCCGAGGACAGACTTCCTACGAGCAGTACTTC
CDR3aa: CASSTRGQTSYEQYF

v_gene: TRBV28
j_gene: TRBJ2-7
d_gene: TRBD2
abundance: -
CDR3nt: TGTGCCACCGGAGGACTAGCGGGAGGCGAGCAGTACTTC
CDR3aa: CATGGLAGGEQYF

v_gene: TRBV4-1
j_gene: TRBJ1-3
d_gene: TRBD1
abundance: -
CDR3nt: TGCGCCAGCAGCCAAGATAGGGGACAGAGGGGGAACACCATATATTTT
CDR3aa: CASSQDRGQRGNTIYF

v_gene: TRBV9
j_gene: TRBJ2-2
d_gene: -
abundance: -
CDR3nt: TGTGCCAGCAGCGTAGGGACTCGCACCTCGAACACCGGGGAGCTGTTTTTT
CDR3aa: CASSVGTRTSNTGELFF

v_gene: TRBV24-1
j_gene: TRBJ1-2
d_gene: TRBD1
abundance: -
CDR3nt: TGTGCCACCAGTGACCCGGGACAGGGGGCGAACTATGGCTACACCTTC
CDR3aa: CATSDPGQGANYGYTF

v_gene: TRBV30
j_gene: TRBJ2-7
d_gene: -
abundance: few
CDR3nt: TGTGCCTGGCGGACCGGGAATTACGAGCAGTACTTC
CDR3aa: CAWRTGNYEQYF

v_gene: TRBV28
j_gene: TRBJ2-1
d_gene: -
abundance: -
CDR3nt: TGTGCCAGCAGTTCCTATGATGGTGAGCAGTTCTTC
CDR3aa: CASSSYDGEQFF

v_gene: TRBV19
j_gene: TRBJ1-1
d_gene: -
abundance: -
CDR3nt: TGTGCCAGTAGTCCAGGGGATCGGAACACTGAAGCTTTCTTT
CDR3aa: CASSPGDRNTEAFF

v_gene: TRBV18
j_gene: TRBJ2-7
d_gene: -
abundance: -
CDR3nt: TGTGCCAGCTCACCGCGACAGCCCTACGAGCAGTACTTC
CDR3aa: CASSPRQPYEQYF

v_gene: TRBV4-1
j_gene: TRBJ1-1
d_gene: TRBD1
abundance: -
CDR3nt: TGCGCCAGCGGACAGGGGCGGGGGAACACTGAAGCTTTCTTT
CDR3aa: CASGQGRGNTEAFF

v_gene: TRBV7-9
j_gene: TRBJ2-7
d_gene: -
abundance: many
CDR3nt: TGTGCCAGCAGCTCAAGTTACGATCGCCGAGTCGAGCAGTACTTC
CDR3aa: CASSSSYDRRVEQYF

v_gene: TRBV6-5
j_gene: TRBJ1-2
d_gene: TRBD1
abundance: few
CDR3nt: TGTGCCAGCAGTCGGGACAGGGACTATGGCTACACCTTC
CDR3aa: CASSRDRDYGYTF

v_gene: TRBV9
j_gene: TRBJ2-1
d_gene: -
abundance: -
CDR3nt: TGTGCCAGCAGCGTAGGGCAGACCCGGGGTGAGCAGTTCTTC
CDR3aa: CASSVGQTRGEQFF

v_gene: TRBV29-1
j_gene: TRBJ2-7
d_gene: -
abundance: -
CDR3nt: TGCAGCGTTGGGACTGATCCCTACGAGCAGTACTTC
CDR3aa: CSVGTDPYEQYF

v_gene: TRBV5-6
j_gene: TRBJ1-6
d_gene: -
abundance: -
CDR3nt: TGTGCCAGCAGCTTGGACGGTCGGCAGGGGAATTCACCCCTCCACTTT
CDR3aa: CASSLDGRQGNSPLHF

v_gene: TRBV24-1
j_gene: TRBJ1-2
d_gene: TRBD1
abundance: few
CDR3nt: TGTGCCACCAGTCAAAACCGGGACAGTAACTATGGCTACACCTTC
CDR3aa: CATSQNRDSNYGYTF

v_gene: TRBV27
j_gene: TRBJ1-2
d_gene: TRBD1
abundance: -
CDR3nt: TGTGCCAGCAGTTTACGGGTCGCGATGACAGGGGGCGACGGCTACACCTTC
CDR3aa: CASSLRVAMTGGDGYTF

v_gene: TRBV28
j_gene: TRBJ1-4
d_gene: -
abundance: -
CDR3nt: TGTGCCAGCAGTTTACGGGGGGATCGTGAAAAACTGTTTTTT
CDR3aa: CASSLRGDREKLFF

v_gene: TRBV6-5
j_gene: TRBJ2-7
d_gene: TRBD1
abundance: once
CDR3nt: TGTGCCAGCAGCCACAGGGGCTACGAGCAGTACTTC
CDR3aa: CASSHRGYEQYF

v_gene: TRBV28
j_gene: TRBJ2-1
d_gene: TRBD2
abundance: -
CDR3nt: TGTGCCAGCAATCTAGCGGGCGTTTACAATGAGCAGTTCTTC
CDR3aa: CASNLAGVYNEQFF

v_gene: TRBV5-1
j_gene: TRBJ2-3
d_gene: TRBD2
abundance: many
CDR3nt: TGCGCCAGCAGCCCAGAGAGCGGGGGTAGCGCCTCTAGCACAGATACGCAGTATTTT
CDR3aa: CASSPESGGSASSTDTQYF

v_gene: TRBV24-1
j_gene: TRBJ2-2
d_gene: TRBD1
abundance: -
CDR3nt: TGTGCCACCAGTGAGGGACAGGGGGCCACCGGGGAGCTGTTTTTT
CDR3aa: CATSEGQGATGELFF

v_gene: TRBV7-3
j_gene: TRBJ2-3
d_gene: -
abundance: few
CDR3nt: TGTGCCAGCAGCTTCTCGACTGCCGCCGGGACGCAGTATTTT
CDR3aa: CASSFSTAAGTQYF

v_gene: TRBV5-1
j_gene: TRBJ2-5
d_gene: -
abundance: -
CDR3nt: TGCGCCAGCAGCTTGGCCGGCGGCGGCGGAGAGACCCAGTACTTC
CDR3aa: CASSLAGGGGETQYF

v_gene: TRBV19
j_gene: TRBJ1-2
d_gene: TRBD1
abundance: -
CDR3nt: TGTGCCAGTAGGACCCGTACACAGGGGGCCAACTATGGCTACACCTTC
CDR3aa: CASRTRTQGANYGYTF

v_gene: TRBV29-1
j_gene: TRBJ2-7
d_gene: TRBD1
abundance: -
CDR3nt: TGCAGCGTTACCGGGACAGGGGGCTACGAGCAGTACTTC
CDR3aa: CSVTGTGGYEQYF

v_gene: TRBV5-1
j_gene: TRBJ1-2
d_gene: -
abundance: -
CDR3nt: TGCGCCAGCAGCCTACAGGGAGGCTACACCTTC
CDR3aa: CASSLQGGYTF